The source of this T cell receptor beta chain is a study of T cells in Graves' hyperthyroidism and ophthalmopathy. The TCR beta CDR3 regions underwent amplification using RNA transcripts as the source. The HTBI primer set served for first-round RT-PCR of the TCR CDR3. TCRdb passed the multiplex PCR reads through MiXCR, listing each CDR3 protein once. The table shows 450,000 to 700,000 distinct CDR3 sequences, with more than 45% occurring only once. The CDR3 totals 13 residues. V was cut by 6 bases and J by 8 bases, with 16 bases left in between. Germline V gives CDR1 SGHNT, CDR2 YENEEA. The receptor's source is a woman aged 18-35 years with Graves' hyperthyroidism. Sequenced material: peripheral blood or thyroid tissue (not recorded which). The chain carries TRBV11-3 and TRBJ1-1, with D possibly TRBD1 on 6 matching bases. The CDR3 nucleotides are TGTGCCAGCAGTCACAGCGGGAGGGGGGAAGCTTTCTTT. Translated: CASSHSGRGEAFF.